This T cell receptor (beta chain) came from a study of T-cell memory formation after mild COVID-19 (TCRdb year 2021). With regard to the full study: Most TCR sequence clusters were specific to one of the two donors. T-cell clones expanding and contracting after mild COVID-19 in two donors were tracked by longitudinal TCRalpha and TCRbeta repertoire sequencing. The cohort was made up of two young adult volunteers, one female and one male, who were previously healthy.

This clonotype was detected only a few times. The specificity of this receptor is unknown. Base qualities are missing; no much larger clone stands one base away. The paper's findings and limits, for the study overall: Some responding clones were found in pre-infection memory, which suggests that pre-existing cross-reactive memory T cells took part in the SARS-CoV-2 response. Contracting CD4+ clones turned up mainly in the CM and EM memory subsets, whereas EMRA was where CD8+ clones were enriched. SARS-CoV-2 specificity was not confirmed for the second-wave clones peaking on day 37. From day 15 to 85, contracting clones showed balanced CD4/CD8 phenotypes, whereas a second wave of clones that expanded from day 15 to 37 leaned towards CD4+. The study included only a couple of mild cases, and larger cohorts that include severe cases with pre-infection samples were judged to be necessary.

The CDR3 runs 13 amino acids, cysteine and phenylalanine included. The DNA shown is the 39-base CDR3, in frame from base 1. Taken from the germline V gene, the CDR1 and CDR2 loops are SQVTM and ANQGSEA. V loses 6 bases at its end and J loses 7 bases; junction bases beyond the gene matches: 9. Sequenced using an Illumina NovaSeq 6000. TCRalpha and TCRbeta cDNA libraries were built by 5'RACE with constant-segment primers, adding sample barcodes and unique molecular identifiers. RNA was extracted from every sample with Trizol reagent. The libraries were amplified in two PCR steps, and the second step added a second sample barcode and Illumina TruSeq adapters. The libraries were sequenced on an Illumina NovaSeq using 2 x 150 bp paired-end reads. The study's processing was this. The reads were demultiplexed and collapsed into UMI-guided consensus sequences using migec v1.2.7. Using mixcr v2.1.11, the UMI consensuses were aligned to TRA and TRB V and J templates and assembled into clonotypes. Expanded or contracted clonotypes were those called significant by both edgeR and NoisET, with noise models trained on biological replicates. edgeR calls used a false discovery rate-adjusted p below 0.01 and a log2 fold-change threshold of 1. As an exploratory analysis of dynamics, max-normalized trajectories of the 1000 most abundant clonotypes were examined by PCA with hierarchical clustering. The CD4 or CD8 phenotype of responding clones was assigned using the separately sequenced CD4+ and CD8+ repertoires. TCRdb reworked the public reads: Q25 trimming with fastp, MiXCR clone assembly, productive beta chains retained. For every CDR3 protein sequence, its rows merge into one entry that carries the most common genes and DNA. None of the V and J calls come from the authors' own analysis; TCRdb made them. This sample lists 300,000 to 400,000 distinct CDR3 sequences; roughly 21% were detected once. The top ten clones comprise approximately 12% of the sample.

Ficoll-Paque density gradient centrifugation was the method used to isolate PBMCs. This receptor was identified in an adult woman who had mild COVID-19 (a few samples of this study predate the infection). The sample titles of this study are shuffled in the database, so cell type and time point are left out; the donor was told from shared clones. The sequence joins TRBV29-1 to TRBJ1-2; the central 9 bases match TRBD1. The sample was PBMCs or a T cell subset sorted from them (not recorded which). The CDR3 reads as follows: CSVEQGAGVGYTF. The sequence in DNA is TGCAGCGTGGAACAGGGGGCTGGGGTTGGCTACACCTTC. The variable domain in full, with residues beyond the CDR3 obtained from the reference TRBV29-1 and TRBJ1-2 genes, is SAVISQKPSRDICQRGTSLTIQCQVDSQVTMMFWYRQQPGQSLTLIATANQGSEATYESGFVIDKFPISRPNLTFSTLTVSNMSPEDSSIYLCSVEQGAGVGYTFGSGTRLTVV.